This passage covers 15 T cell receptor beta chains from one sample sequenced in a study of blood T cell repertoires in COVID-19. Measured with immunoSEQ multiplex PCR; TCRdb has only the in-frame clones, and not every one. Of around 350,000 clones listed, 70% to 90% were seen once; the top ten hold around 2.9%. The sequencing sample was made of peripheral blood. Receptor source: a human donor in a cohort sampled during active COVID-19.

This clone was counted a single time. V usage is TRBV19 and J usage is TRBJ1-5, with unresolved D. Germline V gives CDR1 LNHDA, CDR2 SQIVND (reference sequence). The CDR3 sequence is 15 residues long. V shed 8 bases and J shed 3 bases, with 17 bases lying between them. CDR3 sequence reads: CASLQTPGYNQPQHF. CDR3 bases: TGTGCCAGTCTTCAAACCCCAGGCTACAATCAGCCCCAGCATTTT.

This chain joins TRBV3-1 (or the pseudogene TRBV3-2) and TRBJ1-2, with a possible D match to TRBD1 (6 bases). CDR1 and CDR2 from the germline V gene are LGHDT and YNNKEL (reference sequence). The CDR3 loop spans 15 amino acids. V was cut by 5 bases and J by 1 base, with 14 bases left in between. CDR3 region: CASSKGGGRNYGYTF. The DNA for the CDR3 is TGTGCCAGCAGCAAAGGGGGGGGCCGTAACTATGGCTACACCTTC.

The chain is built from TRBV6-5 and TRBJ1-1, with TRBD1 matching 7 bases. Trimming cost V 4 bases and J 4 bases; bases outside gene matches: 3. Germline lookup yields CDR1 MNHEY and CDR2 SVGAGI. CDR3 length equals 13 residues. CDR3: CASSSTGTTEAFF. CDR3 sequence (DNA): TGTGCCAGCAGTTCGACAGGGACCACTGAAGCTTTCTTT.

The gene calls are TRBV5-1 and TRBJ2-1; TRBD2 matches 12 bases. The CDR3 runs 14 residues. V shed 2 bases and J 9 bases; nucleotides not matched to a gene: 3. CDR1 is SGHRS and CDR2 is YFSETQ in the germline V gene. This chain's CDR3 is CASSFLLAGGEQFF. CDR3 DNA: TGCGCCAGCAGCTTCTTACTAGCGGGAGGTGAGCAGTTCTTC.

The V and J genes are TRBV28 and TRBJ2-1, with a weak D call TRBD1 (5 bases). The CDR3 spans 13 residues. Germline-derived CDR1 and CDR2 are MDHEN and SYDVKM. V lost 5 bases and J lost 3, with 8 bases in between. CDR3 sequence (DNA): TGTGCCAGCAGTCCAGGGTACTACAATGAGCAGTTCTTC. Translated, it gives CASSPGYYNEQFF.

V is TRBV15 and J is TRBJ2-1; the D is unclear. The CDR3 is 15 residues long. Trimming left V 3 bases short and J 4 bases short, with 13 bases between. Per the germline V gene, CDR1 is LNHNV and CDR2 is YYDKDF (reference sequence). The chain's CDR3 is CATSSSLWRYNEQFF. The CDR3 nucleotides read TGTGCCACCAGCAGTAGTCTCTGGCGGTACAATGAGCAGTTCTTC.

CDR3 protein: CASGVLRVNTEAFF. The DNA for the CDR3 is TGTGCCAGCGGGGTTTTGCGGGTGAACACTGAAGCTTTCTTT. J is TRBJ1-1 and V is TRBV2; D unresolved. The germline V gene has CDR1 SNHLY and CDR2 FYNNEI. Deletions cut 8 bases from V and 0 bases from J, with 13 bases between. The CDR3 is made up of 14 amino acids.

The sample holds one count of this clone. J is TRBJ2-3 and V is TRBV3-1 (or the pseudogene TRBV3-2); D is perhaps TRBD1 (6 bases). In germline, CDR1 is LGHDT, CDR2 YNNKEL (reference sequence). V lost 1 base, J lost 4 bases, and 12 bases lay in between. The CDR3 sequence is 15 residues long. CDR3 region: CASSQAGRGADTQYF. CDR3 nucleotide sequence: TGTGCCAGCAGCCAAGCCGGCAGGGGTGCAGATACGCAGTATTTT.

The chain joins TRBV4-1 to TRBJ2-2; TRBD2 aligns across 8 bases. Germline CDR1 MGHRA, CDR2 YSYEKL. J was trimmed by 2 bases and V by 5 bases; bases with no gene match: 4. This CDR3 contains 15 residues. CDR3 coding DNA: TGCGCCAGCAGCACAAGCGGGGGTAACACCGGGGAGCTGTTTTTT. The encoded protein is CASSTSGGNTGELFF.

The V call is TRBV19, the J call TRBJ2-3; 8 bases are shared with TRBD2. The CDR3 length is 15 residues. Germline V gives CDR1 LNHDA, CDR2 SQIVND (reference sequence). The V segment lost 4 bases and the J segment 5 bases; nucleotides outside the gene matches: 8. In DNA form, the CDR3 reads TGTGCCAGTAGTACCGCCCGACTAGCGAGAGATACGCAGTATTTT. This translates into CASSTARLARDTQYF.

The chain links TRBV6-4 to TRBJ2-1; 8 bases match TRBD2. The germline gives CDR1 MRHNA, CDR2 SNTAGT. The CDR3 is made up of 16 amino acids. The J segment lost 10 bases and the V segment lost 0 bases, leaving 11 bases of the junction unmatched. The CDR3 protein is CASSDSAGGPLREQFF. CDR3 sequence (DNA): TGTGCCAGCAGTGACTCTGCGGGGGGCCCCCTCAGGGAGCAGTTCTTC.

This chain links TRBV21-1 with TRBJ2-7; TRBD1, the table's D call, lacks a check against the DNA. TRBV21-1 corresponds to a pseudogene. The CDR3 is 15 residues long. The CDR3 sequence: CASPTGQGISYEQYF. The CDR3, as DNA: TGTGCCAGCCCCACGGGACAGGGCATCTCCTACGAGCAGTACTTC.

The chain carries TRBV6-6 and TRBJ2-1; TRBD2 agrees at 8 bases. This CDR3 has 14 residues. Germline V gives CDR1 MNHNY, CDR2 SVGAGI (reference sequence). The junction had 4 bases not matched to a gene; V was cut back by 2 bases and J by 7 bases. CDR3 amino acids: CASSYGLAGNEQFF. The CDR3 nucleotides are TGTGCCAGCAGTTACGGTCTAGCGGGTAATGAGCAGTTCTTC.

Only one count was recorded for this clone. The V call is TRBV30, the J call TRBJ1-1; D perhaps matches TRBD1 (5 bases). Germline assignment: CDR1 GTSNPN and CDR2 SVGIG (reference sequence). The CDR3 length is 17 residues. V gave up 2 bases and J gave up 0 bases, with 19 bases separating them. The CDR3 protein is CAWSRVDSISMNTEAFF. CDR3 coding DNA: TGTGCCTGGAGTCGGGTCGACAGCATTTCGATGAACACTGAAGCTTTCTTT.

This chain links TRBV7-8 with TRBJ1-1, with D unresolved. This CDR3 is 12 amino acids long. Germline V gene sequence: CDR1 SGHVS, CDR2 FQNEAQ. Trimming removed 5 bases from V and 1 base from J, with 5 bases in between. CDR3 sequence: CASSPKNTEAFF. In nucleotides, the CDR3 is TGTGCCAGCAGCCCTAAGAACACTGAAGCTTTCTTT.